What follows describes a single T cell receptor (beta chain). This sample is part of a study of OX40 agonist ivuxolimab in advanced cancers. In the study overall: Each dose-escalation patient presented with hepatocellular carcinoma, melanoma, renal cell or head and neck cancer.

The CDR3 has 20 residues. The ends were cut back, 0 bases at V and 1 base at J, with 24 bases in the middle. Germline V gene data show CDR1 as SGHTA and CDR2 as FQGTGA. The assay was immunoSEQ multiplex PCR, and TCRdb's table has in-frame clones only and misses some. The table includes some 80,000 clones, roughly 87% detected once. The receptor comes from an adult with an advanced solid tumor such as melanoma, head and neck, liver or kidney cancer. The specimen comprised CD4+ or CD8+ T cells sorted from blood, sampled in a trial of the OX40 agonist ivuxolimab. This chain joins TRBV7-3 and TRBJ2-5; D is tentatively TRBD1 or TRBD2 (6 bases each). The CDR3 sequence: CASSLTGAIRGGPSQETQYF. The CDR3 nucleotides read TGTGCCAGCAGCTTAACGGGGGCTATCCGAGGGGGGCCCTCCCAAGAGACCCAGTACTTC.